The clone carrying this T cell receptor (beta chain) was seen more than once but under ten times. The antigen is undetermined. The data originate from a study of T cell repertoires in cytomegalovirus infection. Study-level information: Indications came from public TCR beta signatures; they pointed to CMV infection and to a matching HLA type.

Study-wide results and limits: There were HLA-C-restricted CMV-specific TCR beta clonotypes dominating the ex vivo response. Cumulative frequency (of public TCR beta family members) identified carriers of CMV plus the relevant HLA.

MiXCR, applied by TCRdb to the reads, yields one record per CDR3 protein. The top ten hold 55% to 75% of the sample, which has about 60,000 distinct CDR3 sequences, roughly a third seen once. Sequenced sample: PBMCs, sequenced either directly or after in vitro stimulation (not recorded which). This TCR was sampled from a human donor in good health (CMV status not recorded). Some clones in this sample may be carry-over from other donors' samples.

CDR3 residues: CASSPGSETQYF. The CDR3 DNA reads TGTGCCAGCAGCCCAGGATCGGAGACCCAGTACTTC. J is TRBJ2-5 and V is TRBV7-6; D ambiguous. The V and J ends lost 5 bases and 5 bases respectively, with 9 bases between them. This CDR3 contains 12 residues. Germline V gene sequence: CDR1 SGHVS, CDR2 FNYEAQ.